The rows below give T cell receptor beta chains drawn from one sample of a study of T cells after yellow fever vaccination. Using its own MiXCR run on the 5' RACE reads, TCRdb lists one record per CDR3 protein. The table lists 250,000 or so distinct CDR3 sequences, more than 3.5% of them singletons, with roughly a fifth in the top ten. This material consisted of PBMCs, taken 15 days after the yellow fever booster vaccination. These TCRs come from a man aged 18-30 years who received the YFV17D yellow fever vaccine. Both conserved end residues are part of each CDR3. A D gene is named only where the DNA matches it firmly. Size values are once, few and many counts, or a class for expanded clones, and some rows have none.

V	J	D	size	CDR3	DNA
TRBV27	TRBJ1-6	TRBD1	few	CASSLVDRNSPLHF	TGTGCCAGCAGTTTAGTGGACAGGAATTCACCCCTCCACTTT
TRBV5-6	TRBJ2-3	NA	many	CASSLDRYTQYF	TGTGCCAGCAGCTTGGATCGGTATACGCAGTATTTT
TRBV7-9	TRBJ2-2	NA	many	CASSLVRDTGELFF	TGTGCCAGCAGCTTAGTGCGGGACACCGGGGAGCTGTTTTTT
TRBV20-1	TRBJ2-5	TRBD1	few	CSGVGGQKETQYF	TGCAGTGGAGTAGGGGGCCAGAAAGAGACCCAGTACTTC
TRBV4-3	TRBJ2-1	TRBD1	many	CASTSMRGPYEQFF	TGCGCCAGCACCTCGATGAGGGGGCCTTATGAGCAGTTCTTC
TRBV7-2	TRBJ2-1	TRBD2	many	CASSPLHAGGTNEQFF	TGTGCCAGCAGCCCTCTCCACGCGGGGGGCACAAATGAGCAGTTCTTC
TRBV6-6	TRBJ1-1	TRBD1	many	CASSRRGQGTEAFF	TGTGCCAGCAGCCGCAGGGGGCAAGGCACTGAAGCTTTCTTT
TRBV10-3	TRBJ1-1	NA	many	CAISAQGSAEAFF	TGTGCCATCAGCGCACAGGGAAGCGCTGAAGCTTTCTTT
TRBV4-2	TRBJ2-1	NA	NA	CASSQVSSRDNEQFF	TGTGCCAGCAGCCAAGTGTCGTCCCGAGACAATGAGCAGTTCTTC
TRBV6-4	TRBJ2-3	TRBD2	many	CASSPTSRGTDTQYF	TGTGCCAGCAGTCCGACTAGCCGAGGCACAGATACGCAGTATTTT
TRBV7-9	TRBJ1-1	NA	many	CASSLTQVNTEAFF	TGTGCCAGCAGCTTAACACAAGTGAACACTGAAGCTTTCTTT
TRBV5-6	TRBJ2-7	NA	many	CASSQGPKEGEQYF	TGTGCCAGCAGCCAGGGACCGAAGGAGGGGGAGCAGTACTTC
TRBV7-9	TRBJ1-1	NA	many	CASSRLVNTEAFF	TGTGCCAGCAGCCGTCTAGTGAACACTGAAGCTTTCTTT
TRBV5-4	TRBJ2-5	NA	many	CASSFGTQETQYF	TGTGCCAGCAGCTTTGGTACCCAAGAGACCCAGTACTTC
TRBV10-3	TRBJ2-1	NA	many	CAISAQDEQFF	TGTGCCATCAGTGCCCAGGACGAGCAGTTCTTC
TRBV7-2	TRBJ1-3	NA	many	CASSYASSGNTIYF	TGTGCCAGCAGCTATGCCAGCTCTGGAAACACCATATATTTT
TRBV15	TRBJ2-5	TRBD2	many	CATSRDVAGGQETQYF	TGTGCCACCAGCAGAGATGTGGCGGGGGGGCAAGAGACCCAGTACTTC
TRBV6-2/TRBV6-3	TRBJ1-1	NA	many	CASSYLTGTEAFF	TGTGCCAGCAGTTACCTCACAGGCACTGAAGCTTTCTTT
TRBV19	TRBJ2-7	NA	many	CASSIDAAGTAYEQYF	TGTGCCAGTAGTATAGACGCGGCGGGGACAGCGTACGAGCAGTACTTC
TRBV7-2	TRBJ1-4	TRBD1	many	CASSPPGQNLLLREKLFF	TGTGCCAGCAGCCCTCCGGGACAGAACTTGCTTTTACGTGAAAAACTGTTTTTT
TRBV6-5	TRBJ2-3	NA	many	CASSKGPTGTDTQYF	TGTGCCAGCAGTAAAGGACCGACAGGCACAGATACGCAGTATTTT
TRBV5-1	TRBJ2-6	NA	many	CASSLGVRTSGANVLTF	TGCGCCAGCAGCTTGGGAGTCAGGACCTCTGGGGCCAACGTCCTGACTTTC
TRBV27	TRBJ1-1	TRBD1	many	CASSTPGTGRSEAFF	TGTGCCAGCAGTACCCCCGGGACAGGGAGATCTGAAGCTTTCTTT
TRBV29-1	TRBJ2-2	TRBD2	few	CSVRAGTSVGTGELFF	TGCAGCGTAAGAGCCGGGACTAGCGTCGGGACCGGGGAGCTGTTTTTT
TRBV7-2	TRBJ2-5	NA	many	CASSLLRSTQYF	TGTGCCAGCAGCTTATTAAGATCCACCCAGTACTTC
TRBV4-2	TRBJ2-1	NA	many	CASSQDFASESGEQFF	TGTGCCAGCAGCCAAGATTTTGCTAGCGAGTCGGGTGAGCAGTTCTTC
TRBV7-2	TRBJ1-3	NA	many	CASSLGISGNTIYF	TGTGCCAGCAGCTTAGGTATCTCTGGAAACACCATATATTTT
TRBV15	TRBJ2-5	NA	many	CATSRGPTGSWGETQYF	TGTGCCACCAGCAGAGGCCCCACAGGGTCCTGGGGAGAGACCCAGTACTTC
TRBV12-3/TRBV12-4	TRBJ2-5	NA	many	CASRRSDRQETQYF	TGTGCCAGCAGGCGATCCGACAGGCAAGAGACCCAGTACTTC
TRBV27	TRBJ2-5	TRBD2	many	CASSSGLAGETQYF	TGTGCCAGCAGTTCGGGACTAGCGGGAGAGACCCAGTACTTC
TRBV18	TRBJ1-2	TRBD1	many	CASSPTGGSFNYGYTF	TGTGCCAGCTCACCGACAGGGGGCTCATTTAACTATGGCTACACCTTC
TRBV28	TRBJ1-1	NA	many	CASTPGTLAFF	TGTGCCAGCACCCCAGGGACGCTAGCTTTCTTT
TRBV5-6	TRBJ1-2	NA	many	CASSFPQGFRGYTF	TGTGCCAGCAGCTTTCCCCAGGGGTTTAGAGGCTACACCTTC
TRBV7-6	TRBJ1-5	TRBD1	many	CASSLDLRDRNQPQHF	TGTGCCAGCAGCTTAGATTTACGGGACAGAAATCAGCCCCAGCATTTT
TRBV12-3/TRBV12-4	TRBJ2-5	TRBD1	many	CASSRDREETQYF	TGTGCCAGCAGTCGGGACAGGGAGGAGACCCAGTACTTC
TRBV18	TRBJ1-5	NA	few	CASSPNRADVQPQHF	TGTGCCAGCTCACCAAACAGGGCTGATGTGCAGCCCCAGCATTTT
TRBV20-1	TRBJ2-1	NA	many	CSAGGPQGVPGGGYNEQFF	TGCAGTGCTGGGGGGCCCCAAGGGGTCCCGGGGGGAGGCTACAATGAGCAGTTCTTC
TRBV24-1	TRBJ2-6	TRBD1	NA	CATSDKAGGSLWGANVLTF	TGTGCCACCAGTGATAAGGCAGGGGGCTCGCTCTGGGGGGCCAACGTCCTGACTTTC
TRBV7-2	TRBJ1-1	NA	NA	CASTFRDTTDHTEAFF	TGTGCCAGCACTTTCCGGGACACGACAGATCACACTGAAGCTTTCTTT
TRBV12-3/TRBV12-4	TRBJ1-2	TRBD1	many	CASRPILGQGGLGYTF	TGTGCCAGCAGACCCATCCTGGGACAGGGAGGGCTTGGCTACACCTTC
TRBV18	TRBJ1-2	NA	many	CASSPEPGQVYGYTF	TGTGCCAGCTCACCAGAACCGGGACAAGTCTATGGCTACACCTTC